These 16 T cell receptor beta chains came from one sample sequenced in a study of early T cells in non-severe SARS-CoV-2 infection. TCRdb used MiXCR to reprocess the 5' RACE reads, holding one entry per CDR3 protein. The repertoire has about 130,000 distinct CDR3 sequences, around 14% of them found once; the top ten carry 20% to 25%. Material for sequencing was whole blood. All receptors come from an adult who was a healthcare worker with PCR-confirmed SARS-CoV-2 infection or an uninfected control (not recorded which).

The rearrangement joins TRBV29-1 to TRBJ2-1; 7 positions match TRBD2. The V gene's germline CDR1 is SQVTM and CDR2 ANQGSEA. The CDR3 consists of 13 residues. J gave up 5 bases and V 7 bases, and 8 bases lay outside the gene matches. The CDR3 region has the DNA TGCAGCGGTGTAAGGGACTATGACAATGAGCAGTTCTTC. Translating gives CSGVRDYDNEQFF.

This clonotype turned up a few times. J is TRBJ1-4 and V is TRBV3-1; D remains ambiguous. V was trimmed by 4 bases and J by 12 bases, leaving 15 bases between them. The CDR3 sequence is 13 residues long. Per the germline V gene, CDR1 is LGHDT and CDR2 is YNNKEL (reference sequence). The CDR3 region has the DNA TGTGCCAGCAGCCCGGACGCCCGCGAGGAACTGTTTTTT. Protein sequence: CASSPDAREELFF.

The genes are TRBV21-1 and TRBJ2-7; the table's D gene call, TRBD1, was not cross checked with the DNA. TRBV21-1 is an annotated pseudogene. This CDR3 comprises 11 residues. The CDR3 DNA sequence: TGTGCCAGCGGCGGGACCCCTCCAGGATACTTC. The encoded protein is CASGGTPPGYF.

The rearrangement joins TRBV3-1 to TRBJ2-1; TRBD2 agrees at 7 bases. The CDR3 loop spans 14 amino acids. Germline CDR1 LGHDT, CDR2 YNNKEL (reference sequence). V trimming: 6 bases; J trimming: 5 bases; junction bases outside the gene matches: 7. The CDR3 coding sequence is TGTGCCAGCAGTAATCTAGCGGCGGACAATGAGCAGTTCTTC. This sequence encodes CASSNLAADNEQFF.

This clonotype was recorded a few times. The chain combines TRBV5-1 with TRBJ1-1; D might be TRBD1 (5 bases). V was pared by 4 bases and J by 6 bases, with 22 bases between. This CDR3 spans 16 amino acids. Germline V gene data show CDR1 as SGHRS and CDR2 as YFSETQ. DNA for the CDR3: TGCGCCAGCAGCCCTGGGACCCTACGAGGAACAGCTGAAGCTTTCTTT. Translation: CASSPGTLRGTAEAFF.

This CDR3 is CAISEKNEQFF. The CDR3 nucleotides read TGTGCCATCAGTGAGAAGAATGAGCAGTTCTTC. V gene TRBV10-3 combines with J gene TRBJ2-1; D not certain. There are 11 residues in the CDR3. In germline, CDR1 is ENHRY, CDR2 SYGVKD. The V end lost 2 bases, the J end lost 7 bases, and 3 bases lay between the germline ends.

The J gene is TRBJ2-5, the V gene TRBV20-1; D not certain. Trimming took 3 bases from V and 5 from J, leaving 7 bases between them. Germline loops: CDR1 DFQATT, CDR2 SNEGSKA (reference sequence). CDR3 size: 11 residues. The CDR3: CSASTGETQYF. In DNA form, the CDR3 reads TGCAGTGCTAGTACCGGGGAGACCCAGTACTTC.

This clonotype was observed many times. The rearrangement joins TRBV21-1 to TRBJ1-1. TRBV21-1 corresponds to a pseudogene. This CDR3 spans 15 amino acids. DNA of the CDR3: TGTGCCAGCAGCAAAGATTCCAAAGTTAACACTGAAGCTTTCTTT. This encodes CASSKDSKVNTEAFF.

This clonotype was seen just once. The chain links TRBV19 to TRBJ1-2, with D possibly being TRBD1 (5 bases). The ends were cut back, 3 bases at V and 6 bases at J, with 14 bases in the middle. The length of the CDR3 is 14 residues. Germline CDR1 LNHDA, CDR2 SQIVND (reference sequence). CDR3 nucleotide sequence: TGTGCCAGTAGTATCACGGCAGGGACTAATGGCTACACCTTC. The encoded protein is CASSITAGTNGYTF.

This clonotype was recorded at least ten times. CDR3 loop: CASTSEGANLYEQYF. CDR3 nucleotides: TGTGCCAGCACCTCAGAAGGGGCTAACCTCTACGAGCAGTACTTC. V and J are TRBV11-2 and TRBJ2-7; a weak D match, TRBD1 (5 bases). Germline V gene data show CDR1 as SGHAT and CDR2 as FQNNGV. CDR3 length equals 15 residues. With 7 bases removed from V and 3 bases from J, the gap between germline ends came to 19 bases.

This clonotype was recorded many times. CDR3 DNA sequence: TGCGCCAGCAGCCAAGAGAACTACGAGCAGTACTTC. Protein sequence: CASSQENYEQYF. This rearrangement joins TRBV4-1 to TRBJ2-7, with D unresolved. V was trimmed by 0 bases and J by 3 bases, leaving 3 bases between them. CDR3 length equals 12 residues. Per the germline V gene, CDR1 is MGHRA and CDR2 is YSYEKL.

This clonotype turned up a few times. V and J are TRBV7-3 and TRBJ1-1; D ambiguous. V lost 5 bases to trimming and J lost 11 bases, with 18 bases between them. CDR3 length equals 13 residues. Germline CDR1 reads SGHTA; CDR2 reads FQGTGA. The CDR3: CASSPERGKSAFF. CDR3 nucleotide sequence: TGTGCCAGCAGCCCCGAGCGAGGGAAGAGCGCTTTCTTT.

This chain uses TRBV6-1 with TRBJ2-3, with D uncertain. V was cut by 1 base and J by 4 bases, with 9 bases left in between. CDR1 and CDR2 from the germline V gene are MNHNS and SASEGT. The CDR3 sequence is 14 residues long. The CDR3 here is CASSEGGSPDTQYF. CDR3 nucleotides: TGTGCCAGCAGTGAAGGGGGTAGCCCAGATACGCAGTATTTT.

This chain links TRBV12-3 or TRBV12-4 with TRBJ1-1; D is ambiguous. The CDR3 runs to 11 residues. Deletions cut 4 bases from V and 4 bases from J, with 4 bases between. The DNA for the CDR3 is TGTGCCAGCAGTTCGGGCACTGAAGCTTTCTTT. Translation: CASSSGTEAFF.

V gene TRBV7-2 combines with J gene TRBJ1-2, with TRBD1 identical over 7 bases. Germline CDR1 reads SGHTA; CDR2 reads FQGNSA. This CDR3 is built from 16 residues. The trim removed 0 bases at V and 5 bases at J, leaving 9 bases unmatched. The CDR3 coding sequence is TGTGCCAGCAGCTTAGCCGACAGGGCCTCTAGGTATGGCTACACCTTC. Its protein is CASSLADRASRYGYTF.

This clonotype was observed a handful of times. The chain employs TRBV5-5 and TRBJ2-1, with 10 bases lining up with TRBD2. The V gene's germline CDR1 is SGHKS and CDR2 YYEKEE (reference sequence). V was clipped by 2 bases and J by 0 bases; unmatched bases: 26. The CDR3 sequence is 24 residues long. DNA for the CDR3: TGTGCCAGCAGCTTAAGTAGTTTCCGTGCCGGGACTAGCGCAACCAGGAGCTCCTACAATGAGCAGTTCTTC. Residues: CASSLSSFRAGTSATRSSYNEQFF.